This TCR beta chain derives from a study of T-cell reconstitution after alpha-beta-depleted transplantation in children. Trimming left V 0 bases short and J 4 bases short, with 13 bases between. Germline V gives CDR1 LNHNV, CDR2 YYDKDF (reference sequence). This CDR3 is built from 16 residues. It was with unique molecular identifiers that the TCRbeta library was prepared. TCRdb recomputed calls from the PCR reads with MiXCR, one row per CDR3 protein. The sample contains roughly 500,000 distinct CDR3 sequences, over 25% of which appear only once. Sample: PBMCs from the stem cell graft donor, taken from the stem cell graft. The TCR originated in a human donor who donated a stem cell graft to a child with aplastic anemia. The J gene is TRBJ2-1, the V gene TRBV15; D is ambiguous. This chain's CDR3 is CATSRDLGNRYNEQFF. The CDR3 DNA is TGTGCCACCAGCAGAGATTTGGGGAATAGGTACAATGAGCAGTTCTTC.